One TCR beta chain is described in this entry. The protocol was immunoSEQ multiplex PCR, while the TCRdb copy is restricted to in-frame clones and leaves out a portion. The data hold some 60,000 clones, with approximately 96% observed a single time. V dropped 2 bases and J dropped 0 bases, with 14 bases sitting between them. This CDR3 contains 17 residues. Germline-derived CDR1 and CDR2 are MGHRA and YSYEKL. The sample is drawn from a study of cytomegalovirus exposure and HLA in healthy donors. As for the study in general: The roughly 120 validation repertoires, a later analysis reported, used the same platform as the 666 repertoires from the first cohort.

This sequence originates from a man younger than 30 in good health and CMV-seronegative. The rearrangement links TRBV4-1 to TRBJ2-4; D possibly corresponds to TRBD1 (5 bases). The sequencing input was PBMCs. The CDR3 loop is CASSQPTAPLAKNIQYF. The CDR3 region has the DNA TGCGCCAGCAGCCAACCGACAGCACCACTAGCCAAAAACATTCAGTACTTC.